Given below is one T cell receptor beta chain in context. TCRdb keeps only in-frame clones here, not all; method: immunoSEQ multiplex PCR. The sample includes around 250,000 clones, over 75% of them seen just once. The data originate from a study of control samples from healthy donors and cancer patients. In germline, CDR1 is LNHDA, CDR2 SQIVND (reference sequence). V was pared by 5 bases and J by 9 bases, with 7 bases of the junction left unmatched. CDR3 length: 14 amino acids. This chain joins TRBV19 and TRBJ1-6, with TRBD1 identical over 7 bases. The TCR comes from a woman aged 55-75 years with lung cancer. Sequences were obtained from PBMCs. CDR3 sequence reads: CASSVTGVGSPLHF. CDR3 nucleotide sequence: TGTGCCAGTAGTGTTACAGGGGTGGGTTCACCCCTCCACTTT.